Sequencing of this T cell receptor (beta chain) was carried out in a study of blood T cells in healthy people across ages (dated by TCRdb to 2015 to 2017). With regard to the full study: Template switching captured roughly one uniquely barcoded TCR beta cDNA molecule per two T cells in model experiments. Using deep sequencing normalized with unique cDNA molecular identifiers, the study measured how TCR beta repertoire diversity changes with age. Four age groups were formed from the donors: young (average about 17 years), middle-aged (around 39), aged (around 68) and long-lived (about 80). To avoid experimental bias, donors of different ages were distributed randomly across sequencing lanes. Two additional independent replicas of 1 million unique cDNA reads from the same blood draw were analyzed for two donors (one aged 18 to 30 and one aged 80 or older).

General conclusions and limits of the study: Observed TCR beta diversity per million T cells fell roughly linearly with age, and a significant reduction was already apparent by age approximately 41. Estimates of total diversity based on one million sequenced T cells were regarded as lower bounds and as underestimates. The percentage of naive T cells measured by flow cytometry correlated strongly with observed TCR beta diversity. Because profiling used bulk unsorted PBMCs, naive and antigen-experienced compartments could not be compared conclusively. Donor CMV infection status was unknown, potentially confounding age-related changes in expanded clonotypes. Compared with the aged group, more naive CD4+ T cells, fewer expanded clones and increased TCR diversity were shown by the long-lived group, suggesting age selection.

As for this clonotype: No cognate antigen has been identified for it. A read error is possible here, since a much larger clone lies one base away.

Libraries were built with 5' RACE. The sequencer listed for this sample is Illumina HiSeq 2500. A second PCR of 7 to 11 cycles was performed with a sample-barcoded 5' primer and a J-beta primer mix. A unique molecular identifier was introduced onto each TCR beta cDNA molecule by a template-switch 5' adaptor carrying 12 random nucleotides. Each sample yielded at least 3 million CDR3-containing paired-end reads. First-strand cDNA was synthesized from all RNA with the Mint cDNA synthesis kit, primed by a TRBC-specific oligonucleotide. Following uracil-DNA glycosylase treatment, a first 18-cycle PCR with universal primers M1SS and BC2_uni_R was performed on all cDNA. The original methods were these. Each sample was normalized by randomly selecting 1 million high-quality reads, each carrying a distinct molecular identifier. Reads sharing molecular identifiers were discarded rather than binned into consensus sequences. MiTCR, run with a Q25 quality threshold and the strictest error-elimination algorithm, handled CDR3 identification, clonotype clustering and error correction. Lower-bound total TCR beta diversity was estimated with a nonparametric unseen species model using Euler transformation. Starting from the raw public reads, TCRdb applied fastp trimming at Q25, assembled clones with MiXCR and retained in-frame beta chains. Every CDR3 protein is listed once, alongside the most common genes and DNA of its rows. These V and J calls rely on TCRdb rather than the paper's analysis. The table for this sample lists around 900,000 distinct CDR3 sequences; less than 35% of them were counted only once. Roughly 17% of the sample is in the top ten clones.

Systemically healthy Caucasian individuals from Russia, over 30 in total and aged roughly 6 to 90 years, were included as donors. Each donor gave ten milliliters of peripheral blood, drawn into EDTA-treated Vacutainer tubes. Ficoll-Paque density-gradient centrifugation was used to isolate PBMCs, with at least 6.5 million per sample. Trizol reagent was used to extract total RNA from the PBMCs, yielding at least 5.5 micrograms per sample. The percentages of naive CD45RAhigh/CD27high T cells were determined by flow cytometry on a PBMC aliquot from every donor. The CDR3 starts with the cysteine, ends with the phenylalanine, and has 14 residues. CDR3 DNA only is kept here, 42 bases in frame from base 1. Trimming costs V 1 base and J 8 bases, and their ends lie 15 bases apart. CDR1 and CDR2 are drawn from the germline V gene (reference sequence): LGHDT, YNNKEL.

Input material: blood. The V and J segments used are TRBV3-1 and TRBJ2-7; a weak D assignment points to TRBD2 (5 bases agree). This receptor was identified in an elderly woman in good health. This receptor carries the CDR3 CASSQGLAESKQYF. DNA sequence: TGTGCCAGCAGCCAAGGCCTAGCTGAGTCAAAGCAGTACTTC.